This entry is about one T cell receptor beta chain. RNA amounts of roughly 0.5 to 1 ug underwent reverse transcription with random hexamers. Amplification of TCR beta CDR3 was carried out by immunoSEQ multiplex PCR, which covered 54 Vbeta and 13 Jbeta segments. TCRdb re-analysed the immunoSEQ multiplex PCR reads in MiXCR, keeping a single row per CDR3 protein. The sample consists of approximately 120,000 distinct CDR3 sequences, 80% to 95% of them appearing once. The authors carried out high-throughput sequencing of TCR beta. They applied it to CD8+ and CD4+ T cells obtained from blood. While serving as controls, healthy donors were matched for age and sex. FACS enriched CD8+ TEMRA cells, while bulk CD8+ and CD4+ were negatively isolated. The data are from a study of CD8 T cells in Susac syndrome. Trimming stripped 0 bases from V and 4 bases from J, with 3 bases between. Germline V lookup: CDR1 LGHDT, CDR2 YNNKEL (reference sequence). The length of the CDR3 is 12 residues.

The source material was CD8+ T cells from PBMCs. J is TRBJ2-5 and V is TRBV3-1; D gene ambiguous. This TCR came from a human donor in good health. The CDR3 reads CASSQDGETQYF. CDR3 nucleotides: TGTGCCAGCAGCCAAGACGGAGAGACCCAGTACTTC.